This TCR beta chain originates from a study of blood T cell repertoires in COVID-19. Overall study: Acute and convalescent COVID-19 specimens originated in the United States, Italy and Spain. PBMCs, B-cell-depleted T cells, or T cells provided the cDNA or gDNA that made up the material.

Trimming took off 1 base at V and 1 base at J, with 10 bases between the two ends. The germline gives CDR1 KGHDR, CDR2 SFDVKD. There are 15 residues in the CDR3. Per the authors' pipeline: Scientists estimated how many nucleated cells there were by amplifying reference gene primers. The assay was immunoSEQ multiplex PCR, and TCRdb's table has in-frame clones only and misses some. D and trimming were read from the DNA, whereas the V and J calls and clone size are those reported in that table. The table has 300,000 to 450,000 clones, 85% seen once. V gene TRBV24-1 combines with J gene TRBJ2-7; tentative D call: TRBD1 (5 bases). The sequence came from a woman under 30 with acute or convalescent COVID-19. The sequenced material came from peripheral blood. This chain's CDR3 is CATSDFSRASYEQYF. CDR3 sequence (DNA): TGTGCCACCAGTGATTTTTCCAGGGCTTCCTACGAGCAGTACTTC.